A selection of T cell receptor beta chains follows, all from one sample in a study of blood T cell repertoires in COVID-19. Sequencing was performed with immunoSEQ multiplex PCR; in TCRdb, only in-frame clones are kept and a portion is missing. Here the sample spans approximately 250,000 clones, 85% to 90% being singletons. Source material: PBMCs or T cells enriched from blood (not recorded which). These receptor sequences come from a woman under 40 with acute COVID-19. Both conserved end residues are part of each CDR3. D genes are given only for firm matches. Some rows have no size entry. The others give once, few or many, or a class for an expanded clone.

v_call: TRBV24-1; j_call: TRBJ2-3; clone_size: .; d_call: .; cdr3_nt: TGTGCCACCAGTGAGGGCCCAGATACGCAGTATTTT; cdr3_aa: CATSEGPDTQYF
v_call: TRBV12-3/TRBV12-4; j_call: TRBJ2-3; clone_size: .; d_call: .; cdr3_nt: TGTGCCAGCAGCCTCACAGATACGCAGTATTTT; cdr3_aa: CASSLTDTQYF
v_call: TRBV9; j_call: TRBJ2-2; clone_size: many; d_call: TRBD1; cdr3_nt: TGTGCCAGCAGCGTAGCCGGGACAGGGGACCCGAACACCGGGGAGCTGTTTTTT; cdr3_aa: CASSVAGTGDPNTGELFF
v_call: TRBV4-1; j_call: TRBJ1-6; clone_size: .; d_call: TRBD1; cdr3_nt: TGCGCCAGCAGCCCGGGACAGGGAACTTCACCCCTCCACTTT; cdr3_aa: CASSPGQGTSPLHF
v_call: TRBV19; j_call: TRBJ2-5; clone_size: .; d_call: .; cdr3_nt: TGTGCCACCGGACACTCTCAAGAGACCCAGTACTTC; cdr3_aa: CATGHSQETQYF
v_call: TRBV10-2; j_call: TRBJ1-6; clone_size: .; d_call: TRBD1; cdr3_nt: TGCGCCAGCAGTGAGGGGGCAGGGGGTTATAATTCACCCCTCCACTTT; cdr3_aa: CASSEGAGGYNSPLHF
v_call: TRBV20-1; j_call: TRBJ1-1; clone_size: .; d_call: .; cdr3_nt: TGCAGTGCTAGTTGGACATCCATACAGTTGAACACTGAAGCTTTCTTT; cdr3_aa: CSASWTSIQLNTEAFF
v_call: TRBV6-5; j_call: TRBJ2-3; clone_size: .; d_call: TRBD2; cdr3_nt: TGTGCCAGCAGTTACAGCGGGACCACAGATACGCAGTATTTT; cdr3_aa: CASSYSGTTDTQYF
v_call: TRBV21-1; j_call: TRBJ2-2; clone_size: once; d_call: .; cdr3_nt: TGTGCCAGCCGACAGGGGTGGACCGGGGAGCTGTTTTTT; cdr3_aa: CASRQGWTGELFF
v_call: TRBV6-5; j_call: TRBJ2-2; clone_size: .; d_call: .; cdr3_nt: TGTGCCAGCAGTTACTTCAGGGAACACACCGGGGAGCTGTTTTTT; cdr3_aa: CASSYFREHTGELFF
v_call: TRBV28; j_call: TRBJ1-5; clone_size: few; d_call: .; cdr3_nt: TGTGCCAGTCGAGCAGGGGTTGGTCAGCCCCAGCATTTT; cdr3_aa: CASRAGVGQPQHF
v_call: TRBV6-2/TRBV6-3; j_call: TRBJ2-7; clone_size: .; d_call: TRBD2; cdr3_nt: TGTGCCAGCAGTTACCGTCTAGCGGGAGGGTACTACGAGCAGTACTTC; cdr3_aa: CASSYRLAGGYYEQYF
v_call: TRBV7-2; j_call: TRBJ1-3; clone_size: .; d_call: .; cdr3_nt: TGTGCCAGCAGCTCTGTGAGGGCAGGGGTTCCTGGAAACACCATATATTTT; cdr3_aa: CASSSVRAGVPGNTIYF
v_call: TRBV9; j_call: TRBJ2-7; clone_size: once; d_call: TRBD2; cdr3_nt: TGTGCCAGCAGCGTAAAAGGGGAGGGCCAGTCCTACGAGCAGTACTTC; cdr3_aa: CASSVKGEGQSYEQYF
v_call: TRBV25-1; j_call: TRBJ1-3; clone_size: .; d_call: .; cdr3_nt: TGTGCCAGCAGTGAAGTGGGACTTCCCTCTGGAAACACCATATATTTT; cdr3_aa: CASSEVGLPSGNTIYF
v_call: TRBV28; j_call: TRBJ1-6; clone_size: .; d_call: .; cdr3_nt: TGTGCCAGCATAACAGGATCGAGCTCCTATAATTCACCCCTCCACTTT; cdr3_aa: CASITGSSSYNSPLHF
v_call: TRBV12-3/TRBV12-4; j_call: TRBJ2-2; clone_size: few; d_call: .; cdr3_nt: TGTGCCAGCAGTTGGGCGGGGACCGGGGAGCTGTTTTTT; cdr3_aa: CASSWAGTGELFF
v_call: TRBV29-1; j_call: TRBJ2-1; clone_size: .; d_call: TRBD2; cdr3_nt: TGCAGCGTAGTGGGCATCCAAAGCGGTCCGGGGGGCAATGAGCAGTTCTTC; cdr3_aa: CSVVGIQSGPGGNEQFF
v_call: TRBV5-8; j_call: TRBJ2-3; clone_size: .; d_call: TRBD2; cdr3_nt: TGTGCCAGCAGCTTGGGACTAGCGGAGAGTGTGGATACGCAGTATTTT; cdr3_aa: CASSLGLAESVDTQYF
v_call: TRBV19; j_call: TRBJ2-7; clone_size: .; d_call: TRBD2; cdr3_nt: TGTGCCAGTAGTTTGGGACTAGCGGGATTATACGAGCAGTACTTC; cdr3_aa: CASSLGLAGLYEQYF
v_call: TRBV7-9; j_call: TRBJ2-5; clone_size: .; d_call: .; cdr3_nt: TGTGCCAGCACCCAAACAGGGTACCAAGAGACCCAGTACTTC; cdr3_aa: CASTQTGYQETQYF
v_call: TRBV6-2/TRBV6-3; j_call: TRBJ2-5; clone_size: .; d_call: .; cdr3_nt: TGTGCCAGCAGTTACTCCCTCAGCCAAGAGACCCAGTACTTC; cdr3_aa: CASSYSLSQETQYF
v_call: TRBV7-2; j_call: TRBJ2-3; clone_size: .; d_call: .; cdr3_nt: TGTGCCAGCAGCTTAGCGCGGCTAACGACAGATACGCAGTATTTT; cdr3_aa: CASSLARLTTDTQYF
v_call: TRBV2; j_call: TRBJ2-7; clone_size: .; d_call: .; cdr3_nt: TGTGCCAGCAGTGACTCGTACGAGCAGTACTTC; cdr3_aa: CASSDSYEQYF
v_call: TRBV5-8; j_call: TRBJ2-7; clone_size: .; d_call: TRBD2; cdr3_nt: TGTGCCAGCAGCTTGGCGGGAGGCGACTACGAGCAGTACTTC; cdr3_aa: CASSLAGGDYEQYF
v_call: TRBV19; j_call: TRBJ2-5; clone_size: once; d_call: .; cdr3_nt: TGTGCCAGCTCCCTTTTTTACTATCAAGAGACCCAGTACTTC; cdr3_aa: CASSLFYYQETQYF
v_call: TRBV5-1; j_call: TRBJ2-2; clone_size: .; d_call: TRBD1; cdr3_nt: TGCGCCAGCACCAGACAGGGGGCCGGCACCGGGGAGCTGTTTTTT; cdr3_aa: CASTRQGAGTGELFF
v_call: TRBV4-2; j_call: TRBJ2-1; clone_size: .; d_call: TRBD2; cdr3_nt: TGTGCCAGCAGCCAAGATAGGACTAGCGGGCCGAATTTCTACAATGAGCAGTTCTTC; cdr3_aa: CASSQDRTSGPNFYNEQFF
v_call: TRBV28; j_call: TRBJ1-6; clone_size: .; d_call: .; cdr3_nt: TGTGCCACCGGCCGGGACTCCCATTCACCCCTCCACTTT; cdr3_aa: CATGRDSHSPLHF
v_call: TRBV19; j_call: TRBJ1-3; clone_size: .; d_call: .; cdr3_nt: TGTGCCAGTATGCGGGGAAGTTATTTAAACACCATATATTTT; cdr3_aa: CASMRGSYLNTIYF
v_call: TRBV6-6; j_call: TRBJ2-7; clone_size: .; d_call: .; cdr3_nt: TGTGCCAGCACTCCACAGGGAGACTACGAGCAGTACTTC; cdr3_aa: CASTPQGDYEQYF
v_call: TRBV10-3; j_call: TRBJ2-7; clone_size: .; d_call: TRBD2; cdr3_nt: TGTGCCATCACCGACGGGGCGGGAGCCTACGAGCAGTACTTC; cdr3_aa: CAITDGAGAYEQYF
v_call: TRBV4-1; j_call: TRBJ2-7; clone_size: once; d_call: .; cdr3_nt: TGCGTCAGCAGCCAAGGCCGAGGAGGCCTCTCCTACGAGCAGTACTTC; cdr3_aa: CVSSQGRGGLSYEQYF
v_call: TRBV5-6; j_call: TRBJ2-2; clone_size: few; d_call: TRBD1; cdr3_nt: TGTGCCAGCAGCTTAGGGACAGTCACCGGGGAGCTGTTTTTT; cdr3_aa: CASSLGTVTGELFF
v_call: TRBV29-1; j_call: TRBJ1-1; clone_size: .; d_call: .; cdr3_nt: TGCAGCGTTGAAGAACGGGGTTGGGCCACTGAAGCTTTCTTT; cdr3_aa: CSVEERGWATEAFF
v_call: TRBV7-9; j_call: TRBJ2-1; clone_size: few; d_call: TRBD1; cdr3_nt: TGTGCCAGCAGCCGAGAGGGGGCTAGCTCCTACAATGAGCAGTTCTTC; cdr3_aa: CASSREGASSYNEQFF
v_call: TRBV7-2; j_call: TRBJ1-1; clone_size: .; d_call: TRBD1; cdr3_nt: TGTGCCAGCAGCGCCCAGACAGGGGTGAGCACTGAAGCTTTCTTT; cdr3_aa: CASSAQTGVSTEAFF
v_call: TRBV9; j_call: TRBJ1-2; clone_size: .; d_call: TRBD1; cdr3_nt: TGTGCCAGCAGCGTGGTCGACAGGGGATGGAGTGGCTACACCTTC; cdr3_aa: CASSVVDRGWSGYTF
v_call: TRBV2; j_call: TRBJ1-6; clone_size: .; d_call: TRBD1; cdr3_nt: TGTGCCAGCAGTGAAGGGACAGGGGTAGGATCACCCCTCCACTTT; cdr3_aa: CASSEGTGVGSPLHF
v_call: TRBV7-9; j_call: TRBJ1-6; clone_size: .; d_call: .; cdr3_nt: TGTGCCAGCAGCTTGGTTTTACAGATCCCCTATAATTCACCCCTCCACTTT; cdr3_aa: CASSLVLQIPYNSPLHF
v_call: TRBV28; j_call: TRBJ2-7; clone_size: .; d_call: .; cdr3_nt: TGTGCCAGCAGTTTACAGGTCACAGACTACGAGCAGTACTTC; cdr3_aa: CASSLQVTDYEQYF
v_call: TRBV5-4; j_call: TRBJ2-1; clone_size: once; d_call: .; cdr3_nt: TGTGCCAGCAGCTTGGGGGGCGGAGGGACTTACAATGAGCAGTTCTTC; cdr3_aa: CASSLGGGGTYNEQFF
v_call: TRBV28; j_call: TRBJ1-1; clone_size: .; d_call: .; cdr3_nt: TGTGCCAGCAGTTTTGGGGGCGAGAACACTGAAGCTTTCTTT; cdr3_aa: CASSFGGENTEAFF
v_call: TRBV2; j_call: TRBJ2-7; clone_size: .; d_call: TRBD2; cdr3_nt: TGTGCCAGCACGTTAGCGGGCTGGAACTACGAGCAGTACTTC; cdr3_aa: CASTLAGWNYEQYF
v_call: TRBV3-1/TRBV3-2; j_call: TRBJ2-7; clone_size: .; d_call: TRBD2; cdr3_nt: TGTGCCAGCAGCCAAGATCGCGGGAGCTCCTACGAGCAGTACTTC; cdr3_aa: CASSQDRGSSYEQYF
v_call: TRBV11-1; j_call: TRBJ2-1; clone_size: once; d_call: .; cdr3_nt: TGTGCCAGCACCAATAGACAGAGGTCCGCCGATGAGCAGTTCTTC; cdr3_aa: CASTNRQRSADEQFF
v_call: TRBV28; j_call: TRBJ2-6; clone_size: .; d_call: .; cdr3_nt: TGTGCCAGCAGTCTATCATACACGTGGGCAGGGCCCAACTCTGGGGCCAACGTCCTGACTTTC; cdr3_aa: CASSLSYTWAGPNSGANVLTF
v_call: TRBV7-9; j_call: TRBJ2-1; clone_size: .; d_call: .; cdr3_nt: TGTGCCAGCAGCTCGACTTCTACGAACTCCTACAATGAGCAGTTCTTC; cdr3_aa: CASSSTSTNSYNEQFF
v_call: TRBV28; j_call: TRBJ2-7; clone_size: .; d_call: TRBD1; cdr3_nt: TGTGCCAGCAGAAGACAGGGGTCGAACTACGAGCAGTACTTC; cdr3_aa: CASRRQGSNYEQYF
v_call: TRBV24-1; j_call: TRBJ2-1; clone_size: .; d_call: .; cdr3_nt: TGTGCCACCAGTGATCCACAGGGAGGGGAGCAGTTCTTC; cdr3_aa: CATSDPQGGEQFF
v_call: TRBV15; j_call: TRBJ1-4; clone_size: .; d_call: .; cdr3_nt: TGTGCCACCAGCAGAGATAAACAAGGCGGAAAACTGTTTTTT; cdr3_aa: CATSRDKQGGKLFF
v_call: TRBV13; j_call: TRBJ2-4; clone_size: .; d_call: .; cdr3_nt: TGTGCCAGCAGCTTAACGGGAATCGCCAAAAACATTCAGTACTTC; cdr3_aa: CASSLTGIAKNIQYF
v_call: TRBV12-2; j_call: TRBJ1-1; clone_size: .; d_call: .; cdr3_nt: TGTGCAAGTCGCAAAGGAGGGGAGAGGTACACTGAAGCTTTCTTT; cdr3_aa: CASRKGGERYTEAFF
v_call: TRBV7-9; j_call: TRBJ1-1; clone_size: .; d_call: .; cdr3_nt: TGTGCCAGCAGCCCGCAAACAGGGAAAGAAGCTTTCTTT; cdr3_aa: CASSPQTGKEAFF
v_call: TRBV12-3/TRBV12-4; j_call: TRBJ2-7; clone_size: .; d_call: .; cdr3_nt: TGTGCCAGCAGTTCCCAAGTGGCAGGCGAGCAGTACTTC; cdr3_aa: CASSSQVAGEQYF
v_call: TRBV5-5; j_call: TRBJ1-4; clone_size: few; d_call: .; cdr3_nt: TGTGCCAGCAGCTTGGGCCAGGGTAGGGAAAAACTGTTTTTT; cdr3_aa: CASSLGQGREKLFF
v_call: TRBV18; j_call: TRBJ2-2; clone_size: .; d_call: TRBD2; cdr3_nt: TGTGCCAGCTCACCGAGGACTAGCGACCCCGGGGAGCTGTTTTTT; cdr3_aa: CASSPRTSDPGELFF
v_call: TRBV19; j_call: TRBJ1-1; clone_size: .; d_call: .; cdr3_nt: TGTGCCAGTAGTACACAGGGCGTTACTGAAGCTTTCTTT; cdr3_aa: CASSTQGVTEAFF
v_call: TRBV6-2/TRBV6-3; j_call: TRBJ2-2; clone_size: .; d_call: .; cdr3_nt: TGTGCCAGCAGCCTCTCCGGGGGTTGGACCGGGGAGCTGTTTTTT; cdr3_aa: CASSLSGGWTGELFF